The clone carrying this TCR beta chain was counted ten times or more. This CDR3 comprises 14 residues. V trimming: 3 bases; J trimming: 4 bases; junction bases outside the gene matches: 5. TCRdb processed the 5' RACE reads anew with MiXCR; each CDR3 protein has one entry. The sample lists about 30,000 distinct CDR3 sequences, about 16% occurring once. The sample comes from a study of neurological immune-mediated disorders. Unsorted libraries were prepared from 2 million PBMCs that had been stored at -80 C. The V call is TRBV12-3 or TRBV12-4, the J call TRBJ1-2; 7 nucleotides match TRBD1. The sample was PBMCs. The receptor was derived from a man between 65 and 80 years old in good health. CDR3 residues: CASSFQGGGYGYTF. CDR3 DNA sequence: TGTGCCAGCAGTTTCCAGGGGGGAGGCTATGGCTACACCTTC.